This T cell receptor beta chain was retrieved from a study of blood T cell repertoires in COVID-19. The overall study: Samples of COVID-19 (acute and convalescent) were obtained from the United States, Italy and Spain. T cells, B-cell-depleted T cells, or PBMCs supplied cDNA or gDNA.

This CDR3 region has 19 residues. Looked up from germline, CDR1 is SNHLY and CDR2 is FYNNEI. The V gene end was trimmed by 6 bases and the J gene end by 0 bases; junction bases not matched to a gene: 13. Authors' methods: Reference gene primers were amplified, and this amplification served to estimate nucleated cell counts. Some clones are missing from TCRdb's copy, which holds only in-frame ones; the method was immunoSEQ multiplex PCR. V, J and clone size were drawn from that table, and D and trimming were deduced from the DNA. The table has 200,000 to 300,000 clones, approximately 84% seen once. The rearrangement joins TRBV2 to TRBJ1-4; 10 positions agree with TRBD1. Sequenced sample: peripheral blood. The receptor's source is a woman aged 25 to 45 who had recovered from COVID-19. CDR3 sequence (DNA): TGTGCCAGCAGCGACTACGGACAGGGGGAGTTAGCAACTAATGAAAAACTGTTTTTT. Encoded protein: CASSDYGQGELATNEKLFF.